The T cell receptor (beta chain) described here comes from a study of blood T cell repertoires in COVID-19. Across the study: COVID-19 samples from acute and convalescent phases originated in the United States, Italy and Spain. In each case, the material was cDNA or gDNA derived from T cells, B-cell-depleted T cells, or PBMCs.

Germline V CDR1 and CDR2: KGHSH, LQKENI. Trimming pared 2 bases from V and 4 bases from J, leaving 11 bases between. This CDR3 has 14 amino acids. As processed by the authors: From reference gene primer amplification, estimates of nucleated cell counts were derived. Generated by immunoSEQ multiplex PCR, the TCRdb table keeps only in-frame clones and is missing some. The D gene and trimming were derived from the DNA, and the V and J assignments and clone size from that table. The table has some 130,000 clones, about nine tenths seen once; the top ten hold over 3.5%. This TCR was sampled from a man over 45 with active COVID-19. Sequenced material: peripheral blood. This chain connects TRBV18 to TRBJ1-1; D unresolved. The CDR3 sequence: CASSPETRGTEAFF. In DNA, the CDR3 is TGTGCCAGCTCACCAGAAACGCGAGGCACTGAAGCTTTCTTT.